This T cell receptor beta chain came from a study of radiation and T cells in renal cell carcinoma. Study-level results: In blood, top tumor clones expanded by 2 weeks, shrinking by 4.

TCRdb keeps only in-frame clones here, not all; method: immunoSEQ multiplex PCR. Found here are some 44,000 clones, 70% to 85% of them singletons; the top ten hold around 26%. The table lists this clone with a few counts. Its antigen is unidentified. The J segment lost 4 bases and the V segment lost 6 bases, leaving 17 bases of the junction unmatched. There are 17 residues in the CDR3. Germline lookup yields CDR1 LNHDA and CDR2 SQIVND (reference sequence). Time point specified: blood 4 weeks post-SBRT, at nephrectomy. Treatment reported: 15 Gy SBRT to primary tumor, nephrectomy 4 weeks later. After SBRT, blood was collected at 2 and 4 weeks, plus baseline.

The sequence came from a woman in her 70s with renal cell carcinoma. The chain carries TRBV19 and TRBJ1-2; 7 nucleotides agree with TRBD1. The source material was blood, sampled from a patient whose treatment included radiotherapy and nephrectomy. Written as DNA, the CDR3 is TGTGCCAGTAGACCGGGACAGATCGACTATAGGGTCTATGGCTACACCTTC. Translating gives CASRPGQIDYRVYGYTF. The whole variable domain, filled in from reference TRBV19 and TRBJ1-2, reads DGGITQSPKYLFRKEGQNVTLSCEQNLNHDAMYWYRQDPGQGLRLIYYSQIVNDFQKGDIAEGYSVSREKKESFPLTVTSAQKNPTAFYLCASRPGQIDYRVYGYTFGSGTRLTVV.